This T cell receptor beta chain was captured in a study of T cell responses to AZD1222 COVID-19 vaccine. Overall study findings and caveats: The donor group comprised mostly white British people and more females; the analysis possibly underestimated clonal diversity.

Produced via immunoSEQ multiplex PCR; TCRdb's table is partial and in-frame only. The sample includes some 96,000 clones, around nine tenths seen only once; the top ten take 1.5% to 2%. With regard to this clone: Its target is unknown. Sequence at one end of the junction differs from germline and may be a read error.

CDR1 is MNHEY, CDR2 SMNVEV, per germline (reference sequence). The CDR3 has 13 residues. Sample: peripheral blood, taken on day 0 of AZD1222 vaccination. The receptor was derived from an adult in good health. This rearrangement joins TRBV27 to TRBJ2-7; D might be TRBD2 (6 bases). CDR3 in DNA: TGTGCCGGCAGTTCGGGACTCCACTACGAGCAGTACTTC. This sequence encodes CAGSSGLHYEQYF.